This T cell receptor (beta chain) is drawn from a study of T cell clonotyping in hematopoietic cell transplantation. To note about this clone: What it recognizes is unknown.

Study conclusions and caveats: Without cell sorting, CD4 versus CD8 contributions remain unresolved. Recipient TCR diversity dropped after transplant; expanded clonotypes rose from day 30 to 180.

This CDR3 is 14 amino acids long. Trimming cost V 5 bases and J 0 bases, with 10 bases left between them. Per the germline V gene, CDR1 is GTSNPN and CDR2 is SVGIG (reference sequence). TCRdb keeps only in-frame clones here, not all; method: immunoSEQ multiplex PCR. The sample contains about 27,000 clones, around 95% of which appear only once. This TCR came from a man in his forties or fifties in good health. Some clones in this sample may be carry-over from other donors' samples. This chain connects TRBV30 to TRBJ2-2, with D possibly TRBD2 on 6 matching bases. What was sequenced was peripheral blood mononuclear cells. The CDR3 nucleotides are TGTGCCTGGGGACTATTAACGAACACCGGGGAGCTGTTTTTT. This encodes CAWGLLTNTGELFF.